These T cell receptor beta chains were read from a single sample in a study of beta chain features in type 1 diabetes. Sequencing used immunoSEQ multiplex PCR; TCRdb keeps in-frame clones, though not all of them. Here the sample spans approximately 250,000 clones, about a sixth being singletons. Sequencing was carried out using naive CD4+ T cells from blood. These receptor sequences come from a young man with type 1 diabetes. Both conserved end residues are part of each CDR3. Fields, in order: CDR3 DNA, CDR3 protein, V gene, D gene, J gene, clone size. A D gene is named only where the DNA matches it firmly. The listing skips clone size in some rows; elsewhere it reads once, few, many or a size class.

TGCAGCGTCGTTGAGTACAGGGCGGTGGACTATGGCTACACCTTC,CSVVEYRAVDYGYTF,TRBV29-1,-,TRBJ1-2,-
TGTGCTAGTGGTCTCCTGTGGGTAGCGGGAGGGCAGGATGAGCAGTTCTTC,CASGLLWVAGGQDEQFF,TRBV12-5,TRBD2,TRBJ2-1,few
TGTGCCAGCAGCCCCTTTGCGGAAGGAGAGACCCAGTACTTC,CASSPFAEGETQYF,TRBV7-2,-,TRBJ2-5,few
TGTGCCAGCAGCGGCACAGGGGTTTACAATGAGCAGTTCTTC,CASSGTGVYNEQFF,TRBV25-1,TRBD1,TRBJ2-1,few
TGTGCCAGCAGTTACTCAGGGTACCAAGAGACCCAGTACTTC,CASSYSGYQETQYF,TRBV6-5,-,TRBJ2-5,-
TGCGCCAGCAGCCCAACGGACAGGGCGAACGAGCAGTACTTC,CASSPTDRANEQYF,TRBV23-1,TRBD1,TRBJ2-7,few
TGCGCCAGCAGCCCAGGACAGTTCCAAGAGACCCAGTACTTC,CASSPGQFQETQYF,TRBV4-1,-,TRBJ2-5,-
TGTGCCAGCAGCGTTAGCGGGAGGGAGGGCTCCTACGAGCAGTACTTC,CASSVSGREGSYEQYF,TRBV9,TRBD2,TRBJ2-7,-
TGCAGCGGTGGACAGGGAATCAATCAGCCCCAGCATTTT,CSGGQGINQPQHF,TRBV29-1,TRBD1,TRBJ1-5,few
TGTGCCAGCAGATCCCGGACAGGGGAGAACACTGAAGCTTTCTTT,CASRSRTGENTEAFF,TRBV7-2,TRBD1,TRBJ1-1,few
TGTGCCAGCTCAAGCACAGATACGCAGTATTTT,CASSSTDTQYF,TRBV18,-,TRBJ2-3,-
TGCGCCAGCAGCCGGCCGGGACAGCCGAGCATTTACGAGCAGTACTTC,CASSRPGQPSIYEQYF,TRBV4-1,TRBD1,TRBJ2-7,-
TGTGCCAGCAGTTACGGTCAGGGGAAAGGAGAGACCCAGTACTTC,CASSYGQGKGETQYF,TRBV6-5,-,TRBJ2-5,-
TGTGCCATCTCGGAGTTAATGAATCAGCCCCAGCATTTT,CAISELMNQPQHF,TRBV10-3,-,TRBJ1-5,-
TGTGCCAGCAGTTCCATCGGGGGCGGTTCGGAAAAACTGTTTTTT,CASSSIGGGSEKLFF,TRBV28,-,TRBJ1-4,few
TGTGCCAGCAGCAGAGAGACGACAGATACGCAGTATTTT,CASSRETTDTQYF,TRBV5-6,-,TRBJ2-3,-
TGTGCCAGCAGCTTTGGACAGACAGAGACCCAGTACTTC,CASSFGQTETQYF,TRBV7-2,-,TRBJ2-5,-
TGTGCCAGCCGAAGACTAGCGGATAACAATGAGCAGTTCTTC,CASRRLADNNEQFF,TRBV6-5,TRBD2,TRBJ2-1,-
TGTGCCTGGAGTCTACTGACAGGGGAGAATGAAAAACTGTTTTTT,CAWSLLTGENEKLFF,TRBV30,TRBD1,TRBJ1-4,-
TGTGCCAGCAGCGACCGGGACATAAGCACAGATACGCAGTATTTT,CASSDRDISTDTQYF,TRBV7-9,-,TRBJ2-3,-
TGTGCCAGCAGTGGTTCTAGCGGGGGACGTTCCTACGAGCAGTACTTC,CASSGSSGGRSYEQYF,TRBV25-1,TRBD2,TRBJ2-7,-
TGCGCCAGCAGCTTGGCACCCTTAGCGGGAGGATTGGAGACCCAGTACTTC,CASSLAPLAGGLETQYF,TRBV5-1,TRBD2,TRBJ2-5,-
TGTGCCAGCACGGCCAGCGGGACTACAGATACGCAGTATTTT,CASTASGTTDTQYF,TRBV25-1,TRBD2,TRBJ2-3,few
TGTGCCAGCAGCCAAGATCTGACCGGAGGGGAGCAGTTCTTC,CASSQDLTGGEQFF,TRBV14,-,TRBJ2-1,few
TGTGCCAGCAGCTTAGGCACTAGCGGGTTAGAGACCCAGTACTTC,CASSLGTSGLETQYF,TRBV7-9,TRBD2,TRBJ2-5,few
TGCGCCAGCAGCTTTGGGCTAGCGGACACCGGGGAGCTGTTTTTT,CASSFGLADTGELFF,TRBV5-1,TRBD2,TRBJ2-2,few
TGCGCCAGCGAACCTACCGGGGCTAGCGGGTCCTACGAGCAGTACTTC,CASEPTGASGSYEQYF,TRBV5-1,TRBD2,TRBJ2-7,-
TGTGCCAGCAGCTCGGGACAGGCAGAGCGCAATCAGCCCCAGCATTTT,CASSSGQAERNQPQHF,TRBV7-9,TRBD1,TRBJ1-5,few
TGTGCCAGCAGATCCCGGGACAGCCTTAGGGGCGAGCAGTACTTC,CASRSRDSLRGEQYF,TRBV13,TRBD1,TRBJ2-7,few
TGCGCCAGCAGCCAAGATCCTCAGGGGCGCAGAACAGATACGCAGTATTTT,CASSQDPQGRRTDTQYF,TRBV4-3,-,TRBJ2-3,-
TGTGCCAGCTCACCCGCGAGGGACCAGCCCCAGCATTTT,CASSPARDQPQHF,TRBV18,-,TRBJ1-5,-
TGCGCCAGCAGCTGGTCCGGGACCAGCAACACTGAAGCTTTCTTT,CASSWSGTSNTEAFF,TRBV4-1,-,TRBJ1-1,few
TGCAGCGCCCAAAGGAGGAAGTCCCAAGAGACCCAGTACTTC,CSAQRRKSQETQYF,TRBV29-1,-,TRBJ2-5,few
TGCGCCAGCAGTCCCGCTCGAACACCGGGACAGGGGGTATGGGTGGGGAATGAAAAACTGTTTTTT,CASSPARTPGQGVWVGNEKLFF,TRBV23-1,TRBD1,TRBJ1-4,-
TGTGCCAGCAGACCTCCCGCCGGTGATTCCTACAATGAGCAGTTCTTC,CASRPPAGDSYNEQFF,TRBV28,-,TRBJ2-1,few
TGTGCCAGCAGTAGGGGGACAGGTCCCTCCGGCTACACCTTC,CASSRGTGPSGYTF,TRBV28,TRBD1,TRBJ1-2,few
TGCGCCAGCAGCCGTGTGGGGACAGGGGTTCGAGATACGCAGTATTTT,CASSRVGTGVRDTQYF,TRBV4-1,TRBD1,TRBJ2-3,few
TGCAGCGTTTATTGGACGAACACCGGGGAGCTGTTTTTT,CSVYWTNTGELFF,TRBV29-1,-,TRBJ2-2,-
TGCGCCAGCAGCCAAGAGCGGGGTATTAGCAATCAGCCCCAGCATTTT,CASSQERGISNQPQHF,TRBV4-1,-,TRBJ1-5,few
TGTGCCACCAGCAGAGATCCGGCAGGGACCTACGAGCAGTACTTC,CATSRDPAGTYEQYF,TRBV15,-,TRBJ2-7,few
TGCAGCGCTGGACAGGGGAGCTCCTACGAGCAGTACTTC,CSAGQGSSYEQYF,TRBV29-1,TRBD1,TRBJ2-7,few
TGTGCCAGCAGTCACGCAAGACAGGGATGGCAAGAGACCCAGTACTTC,CASSHARQGWQETQYF,TRBV27,TRBD1,TRBJ2-5,-
TGTGCCAGCAGCTTCAGGGCAGATACGCAGTATTTT,CASSFRADTQYF,TRBV7-9,-,TRBJ2-3,-
TGTGCCAGCAGCCTACCCCCGGCGGGGCAAGAGACCCAGTACTTC,CASSLPPAGQETQYF,TRBV28,-,TRBJ2-5,few
TGCGCCAGCAGCTTGGCCCAAGCGGCAAGCTCCTACAATGAGCAGTTCTTC,CASSLAQAASSYNEQFF,TRBV5-1,-,TRBJ2-1,-
TGTGCCAGCAGCGTACAGGGGACCGGGGAGCTGTTTTTT,CASSVQGTGELFF,TRBV7-9,TRBD1,TRBJ2-2,-